Reported below is one T cell receptor (beta chain). This entry comes from a study of T cell clones after liver transplantation. Study overall: Until 12-24 months post-transplant, subjects got standard immunosuppression and no induction.

Clones were read by immunoSEQ multiplex PCR, and TCRdb kept only the in-frame ones, dropping some. Of about 75,000 clones listed, under 90% are singletons. V was pared by 3 bases and J by 5 bases, with 16 bases between. This CDR3 is 15 amino acids long. CDR1 is MNHEY, CDR2 SMNVEV, per germline (reference sequence). The TCR originated in a human patient who received a liver transplant. The T cells may partly be graft donor cells. The source was CD4+ T cells from blood, collected roughly 48 months after liver transplant. The chain recombines TRBV27 with TRBJ2-5; TRBD1 is a possible D gene (7 bases). CDR3 DNA sequence: TGTGCCAGCAGTTTGCAATCAGGGGGGTCCGAGACCCAGTACTTC. Protein: CASSLQSGGSETQYF.